These 25 T cell receptor beta chains share one sample of origin, sequenced in a study of T cells in Graves' hyperthyroidism and ophthalmopathy. RNA transcripts gave rise to amplified TCR beta CDR3 regions. With the HTBI primer set, the TCR CDR3 went through a first round of RT-PCR. Each CDR3 protein gets one entry after TCRdb re-called the multiplex PCR reads with MiXCR. The table shows hundreds of thousands of distinct CDR3 sequences, with about 16% occurring only once. Sequences were obtained from blood. The receptors shown here come from a woman under 40 with Graves' hyperthyroidism.

This rearrangement joins TRBV9 to TRBJ2-7; D might be TRBD1 (6 bases). Germline V lookup: CDR1 SGDLS, CDR2 YYNGEE. V was trimmed by 3 bases and J by 0 bases, leaving 10 bases between them. CDR3 length: 14 residues. CDR3 in DNA: TGTGCCAGCAGCGCAGGGGCCCTCTCCTACGAGCAGTACTTC. Its protein product is CASSAGALSYEQYF.

This clonotype was observed once. The chain uses TRBV28 and TRBJ2-1; possible D gene TRBD2, 6 bases. This CDR3 has 14 residues. Per the germline V gene, CDR1 is MDHEN and CDR2 is SYDVKM. Trimming shortened V by 9 bases and J by 0 bases, and 12 bases separated the two germline ends. DNA of the CDR3: TGTGCCAGTCAAGGGGAGGCCTCCTACAATGAGCAGTTCTTC. The encoded protein is CASQGEASYNEQFF.

This clonotype appeared many times. This sequence joins TRBV28 and TRBJ2-3; 8 nucleotides align to TRBD1. The junction had 4 bases not matched to a gene; V was cut back by 3 bases and J by 8 bases. Germline V gene sequence: CDR1 MDHEN, CDR2 SYDVKM. This CDR3 contains 13 residues. CDR3 in DNA: TGTGCCAGCAGTTTCGGACAGGGCCCTACGCAGTATTTT. Protein: CASSFGQGPTQYF.

This clonotype was detected only a few times. The gene calls are TRBV25-1 and TRBJ1-1; D perhaps matches TRBD1 (5 bases). The CDR3 is 15 amino acids. With 6 bases removed from V and 0 bases from J, the gap between germline ends came to 14 bases. Germline-derived CDR1 and CDR2 are MGHDK and SYGVNS. This chain's CDR3 is CASRKTGAMNTEAFF. CDR3 coding DNA: TGTGCCAGCAGGAAGACCGGGGCAATGAACACTGAAGCTTTCTTT.

This clonotype was seen ten or more times. The V gene is TRBV12-3 or TRBV12-4, the J gene TRBJ2-1; the match to TRBD2 covers 9 bases. The trim removed 6 bases at V and 2 bases at J, leaving 5 bases unmatched. The CDR3 runs 15 residues. The CDR3 loop reads CASSRGTSPYNEQFF. For the CDR3, the DNA is TGTGCCAGCAGCCGGGGGACTAGCCCCTACAATGAGCAGTTCTTC.

This clonotype was detected only a few times. This chain uses TRBV5-1 with TRBJ1-1, with D possibly TRBD1 on 5 matching bases. The CDR3 spans 14 residues. Germline CDR1 reads SGHRS; CDR2 reads YFSETQ. Trimming left V 6 bases short and J 1 base short, with 13 bases between. CDR3 sequence reads: CASTPGARNTEAFF. The DNA of the CDR3 is TGCGCCAGCACCCCCGGGGCTCGGAACACTGAAGCTTTCTTT. Full variable domain (outside the CDR3, taken from reference TRBV5-1 and TRBJ1-1): KAGVTQTPRYLIKTRGQQVTLSCSPISGHRSVSWYQQTPGQGLQFLFEYFSETQRNKGNFPGRFSGRQFSNSRSEMNVSTLELGDSALYLCASTPGARNTEAFFGQGTRLTVV.

The chain joins TRBV19 to TRBJ2-1, with a possible D match to TRBD1 (6 bases). The CDR3 covers 17 residues. Germline loops: CDR1 LNHDA, CDR2 SQIVND (reference sequence). V was clipped by 6 bases and J by 2 bases, with 20 bases between them. CDR3 in amino acids: CASRGQGRHGTYNEQFF. The CDR3 region has the DNA TGTGCCAGTAGGGGGCAGGGGCGCCACGGAACCTACAATGAGCAGTTCTTC.

V gene TRBV6-1 combines with J gene TRBJ2-5; TRBD1 matches at 7 bases. Germline CDR1 is MNHNS and CDR2 is SASEGT. The CDR3 has 15 amino acids. The V and J ends lost 5 bases and 6 bases, in that order; junction bases with no gene match: 12. The CDR3 bases are TGTGCCAGCAGTCGGCAACCCGGGACAGTAAAGACCCAGTACTTC. Protein: CASSRQPGTVKTQYF.

This clonotype has at least ten counts. The gene calls are TRBV12-3 or TRBV12-4 and TRBJ2-2, with TRBD2 as a possible D gene (6 bases). The CDR3 spans 13 residues. The V and J ends lost 4 bases and 7 bases respectively, with 10 bases between them. The chain's CDR3 is CASSYRGGGELFF. In nucleotides, the CDR3 is TGTGCCAGCAGTTACCGGGGAGGCGGGGAGCTGTTTTTT.

V usage is TRBV11-3 and J usage is TRBJ2-4; D perhaps matches TRBD2 (6 bases). From germline, CDR1 is SGHNT and CDR2 YENEEA. CDR3 size: 17 residues. The V gene lost 4 bases and the J gene lost 4 bases, with 20 bases spanning the gap. The chain's CDR3 is CASSSGDPIIGKNIQYF. As DNA, the CDR3 is TGTGCCAGCAGCTCGGGGGACCCTATTATTGGAAAAAACATTCAGTACTTC.

There are many counts of this clonotype. CDR3 coding DNA: TGTGCCTCCACTCTAGCGGAACCTTACGAGCAGTACTTC. It is translated as CASTLAEPYEQYF. The chain employs TRBV30 and TRBJ2-7, with 7 nucleotides matching TRBD2. V lost 7 bases to trimming and J lost 4 bases; unmatched junction nucleotides: 10. Germline values: CDR1 GTSNPN, CDR2 SVGIG (reference sequence). The CDR3 consists of 13 residues.

The chain links TRBV27 to TRBJ2-1, with TRBD2 matching over 9 bases. The CDR3 spans 16 residues. The V gene's germline CDR1 is MNHEY and CDR2 SMNVEV (reference sequence). V lost 2 bases to trimming and J lost 2 bases; unmatched junction nucleotides: 4. The CDR3, as DNA: TGTGCCAGCAGTTTAATTTTAGCGGGAGCCTACAATGAGCAGTTCTTC. This translates into CASSLILAGAYNEQFF.

This clonotype was counted at least ten times. The CDR3 DNA is TGTGCCAGCAGCTTAGGGACTAGCGGGGGTGAGACCCAGTACTTC. This encodes CASSLGTSGGETQYF. The chain uses TRBV11-2 and TRBJ2-5; 13 bases match TRBD2. V gave up 1 base and J gave up 5 bases; unmatched junction bases: 1. CDR3 size: 15 residues. Per germline, CDR1 SGHAT and CDR2 FQNNGV. The full variable domain, completed using reference TRBV11-2 and TRBJ2-5, is EAGVAQSPRYKIIEKRQSVAFWCNPISGHATLYWYQQILGQGPKLLIQFQNNGVVDDSQLPKDRFSAERLKGVDSTLKIQPAKLEDSAVYLCASSLGTSGGETQYFGPGTRLLVL.

This clonotype was detected a few times. With a much larger clone just one base away, this may be a read error. The chain is built from TRBV6-5 and TRBJ2-1, with TRBD2 matching over 10 bases. The end of the DNA fits TRBJ2-7 better, so the J call may be wrong. This CDR3 is 18 amino acids long. Germline CDR1 and CDR2: MNHEY and SVGAGI. CDR3 protein: CASSYPPLAGANYNEQYF. The DNA for the CDR3 is TGTGCCAGCAGTTACCCCCCGCTAGCGGGAGCGAACTACAATGAGCAGTACTTC.

The chain is built from TRBV2 and TRBJ1-2, with 7 bases lining up with TRBD1. This CDR3 comprises 14 residues. The ends lost 5 bases at V and 0 bases at J; junction bases unmatched: 3. Germline V gene sequence: CDR1 SNHLY, CDR2 FYNNEI. Written as DNA, the CDR3 is TGTGCCAGCAGTCAGGGGGGGTCTAACTATGGCTACACCTTC. Translating gives CASSQGGSNYGYTF. Drawing the rest from reference TRBV2 and TRBJ1-2, the complete variable domain is EPEVTQTPSHQVTQMGQEVILRCVPISNHLYFYWYRQILGQKVEFLVSFYNNEISEKSEIFDDQFSVERPDGSNFTLKIRSTKLEDSAMYFCASSQGGSNYGYTFGSGTRLTVV.

This clonotype was picked up many times. This chain connects TRBV12-3 or TRBV12-4 to TRBJ2-3; no clear D. CDR3 size: 15 residues. The V end was cut by 3 bases, the J end by 1 base, with 11 bases between. The CDR3 sequence is CASSFSPSGTDTQYF. In DNA form, the CDR3 reads TGTGCCAGCAGTTTTTCTCCATCCGGCACAGATACGCAGTATTTT.

This clonotype was counted many times. V and J are TRBV2 and TRBJ2-1; no definite D call. CDR3 size: 16 residues. Germline lookup yields CDR1 SNHLY and CDR2 FYNNEI. The V and J ends lost 3 bases and 0 bases respectively, with 12 bases between them. This CDR3 is CASSEAWRTSYNEQFF. The CDR3 DNA is TGTGCCAGCAGTGAGGCGTGGCGAACCTCCTACAATGAGCAGTTCTTC.

The chain is built from TRBV6-5 and TRBJ2-7; 10 nucleotides match TRBD2. Germline V CDR1 and CDR2: MNHEY, SVGAGI. The V segment lost 6 bases and the J segment 3 bases; nucleotides outside the gene matches: 8. The CDR3 loop spans 15 amino acids. The chain's CDR3 is CASRPQAGGRYEQYF. The CDR3 DNA is TGTGCCAGCAGACCCCAAGCGGGAGGGCGCTACGAGCAGTACTTC.

In its sample, this clonotype was seen many times. The chain joins TRBV11-2 to TRBJ1-1; a possible D gene is TRBD1 (5 bases). This CDR3 has 17 residues. The germline V gene encodes CDR1 SGHAT and CDR2 FQNNGV. Trimming took off 2 bases at V and 6 bases at J, with 22 bases between the two ends. The CDR3: CASSLSQGVSPAPEAFF. CDR3 bases: TGTGCCAGCAGCTTATCTCAGGGTGTTTCACCAGCGCCTGAAGCTTTCTTT.

This clonotype was counted at least ten times. The gene calls are TRBV12-3 or TRBV12-4 and TRBJ2-4; TRBD1 might be the D (5 bases). There are 16 residues in the CDR3. Trimming pared 5 bases from V and 2 bases from J, leaving 16 bases between. The CDR3 loop reads CASSPLMGQTKNIQYF. CDR3 nucleotides: TGTGCCAGCAGTCCTCTGATGGGGCAGACCAAAAACATTCAGTACTTC.

This clonotype appeared a few times. V gene TRBV5-1 combines with J gene TRBJ2-1; a possible D gene is TRBD2 (6 bases). CDR3 length: 15 amino acids. V was trimmed by 0 bases and J by 10 bases, leaving 17 bases between them. Germline assignment: CDR1 SGHRS and CDR2 YFSETQ. The CDR3 nucleotides are TGCGCCAGCAGCTTGGGTCTTGGCGGGGACGGGGAGCAGTTCTTC. Translating it yields CASSLGLGGDGEQFF.

CDR3 residues: CATDRDRGRNEQYF. In DNA, the CDR3 is TGTGCCACAGACCGGGACAGGGGTAGGAACGAGCAGTACTTC. The V call is TRBV28, the J call TRBJ2-7, with 10 bases that match TRBD1. Germline V gene data show CDR1 as MDHEN and CDR2 as SYDVKM. The CDR3 runs to 14 residues. Unmatched junction bases numbered 11, after V lost 10 bases and J lost 5 bases.

This chain links TRBV19 with TRBJ1-2; D is unresolved. V was pared by 0 bases and J by 4 bases, with 6 bases between. Germline CDR1 reads LNHDA; CDR2 reads SQIVND (reference sequence). The CDR3 loop spans 13 amino acids. The CDR3 reads CASSIDLGYGYTF. CDR3 nucleotides: TGTGCCAGTAGTATAGATCTGGGCTATGGCTACACCTTC.

This clonotype was recorded at least ten times. The CDR3 bases are TGTGCCAGCAGTTTACTAGCCAAAAACATTCAGTACTTC. This codes for CASSLLAKNIQYF. The V gene is TRBV28, the J gene TRBJ2-4, with D unresolved. Trimming took off 2 bases at V and 0 bases at J, with 2 bases between the two ends. From germline, CDR1 is MDHEN and CDR2 SYDVKM. The CDR3 is 13 amino acids.

The rearrangement joins TRBV4-2 to TRBJ2-1; 7 nucleotides line up with TRBD2. This CDR3 region has 14 residues. Germline assignment: CDR1 LGHNA and CDR2 YNFKEQ. With 4 bases clipped from V and 9 bases from J, the junction kept 9 bases outside the gene matches. This CDR3 is CASSPGLEMVEQFF. The CDR3 DNA reads TGTGCCAGCAGCCCCGGACTAGAGATGGTTGAGCAGTTCTTC.